Below, one T cell receptor beta chain is given with its context. Antigen unknown. The repertoire was sequenced with immunoSEQ multiplex PCR; TCRdb's copy has only in-frame clones and lacks some. The table lists around 99,000 clones, roughly 88% of them singletons. The source of the sample is a study of T cell responses to AZD1222 COVID-19 vaccine. General study points: Donors, mostly white British, included more females; clonal diversity was possibly underestimated. Seropositive AZD1222 recipients at baseline numbered only five to seven. Nearly half of unique spike-specific TCRs reportedly avoided B.1.351 and B.1.1.7 mutated regions. Regions 160-218 and 743-854 held dominance among vaccine-associated CD4 TCRs, which spanned spike.

The TCR was taken from an adult in good health. The input for sequencing was peripheral blood, taken on day 0 of AZD1222 vaccination.

The CDR3 loop reads CASSQDWTRNTEAFF. DNA of the CDR3: TGCGCCAGCAGCCAAGATTGGACCCGGAACACTGAAGCTTTCTTT. The rearrangement joins TRBV4-1 to TRBJ1-1; D unresolved. V dropped 0 bases and J dropped 1 base, with 9 bases sitting between them. The CDR3 spans 15 residues. Germline assignment: CDR1 MGHRA and CDR2 YSYEKL.